The rows below give T cell receptor beta chains drawn from one sample of a study of cytomegalovirus exposure and HLA in healthy donors. This table comes from immunoSEQ multiplex PCR, and its TCRdb copy is limited to in-frame clones, with some not included. The profile covers 150,000 or so clones, with under 85% appearing a single time and around 2.8% taken by the ten largest. The sample consisted of PBMCs. The origin of the receptors is a man between 18 and 35 years old in good health and CMV-seronegative. Both conserved end residues are part of each CDR3. The D gene is left open where the match is weak. Some rows mark clone size as missing; the rest say once, few, many or name a class of expanded clone.

v_gene,abundance,d_gene,j_gene,CDR3nt,CDR3aa
TRBV7-2,.,TRBD1,TRBJ1-2,TGTGCCAGCAGCTCTGGACAGGGTGTGCGGGGAGGCTACACCTTC,CASSSGQGVRGGYTF
TRBV18,.,TRBD2,TRBJ2-5,TGTGCCAGCTCCCTGGGACTAGAAGAGACCCAGTACTTC,CASSLGLEETQYF
TRBV6-5,.,.,TRBJ2-1,TGTGCCAGCAGTTACCTCGGTGAGCAGTTCTTC,CASSYLGEQFF
TRBV5-1,once,.,TRBJ2-1,TGCGCCAGCAGCAAGATGAGCTCCTACAATGAGCAGTTCTTC,CASSKMSSYNEQFF
TRBV4-2,.,TRBD2,TRBJ2-3,TGTGCCAGCAGCCAAGATCGGCGGGGGGCCGGAGATACGCAGTATTTT,CASSQDRRGAGDTQYF
TRBV29-1,.,.,TRBJ2-5,TGCAGCTGGGGGGGGGCCGAGGGGGAGACCCAGTACTTC,CSWGGAEGETQYF
TRBV19,.,TRBD1,TRBJ1-2,TGTGCCAGTAGTTTCAAGGGGACGACAGGGAGCTATGGCTACACCTTC,CASSFKGTTGSYGYTF
TRBV6-5,few,TRBD2,TRBJ2-2,TGTGCCAGCAGCAGGGGACTAGCGGGCGCCGGGGAGCTGTTTTTT,CASSRGLAGAGELFF
TRBV7-6,.,.,TRBJ2-1,TGTGCCAGCAGCGGGCCTAGCAACTCCTACAATGAGCAGTTCTTC,CASSGPSNSYNEQFF
TRBV6-4,.,.,TRBJ2-4,TGTGCCAGCAGTGACTCGATCCAGGCCAAAAACATTCAGTACTTC,CASSDSIQAKNIQYF
TRBV5-1,.,TRBD2,TRBJ2-7,TGCGCCAGCAGCTCCGGGACTAGGCCTTACGAGCAGTACTTC,CASSSGTRPYEQYF
TRBV29-1,.,TRBD1,TRBJ1-1,TGCAGCGTTGATAGGGACAGCCTTGAAGCTTTCTTT,CSVDRDSLEAFF
TRBV7-2,.,TRBD1,TRBJ2-5,TGTGCCAGCAGCTTGAGACAGGGGCAAGAGGCCCAGTACTTC,CASSLRQGQEAQYF
TRBV5-1,.,.,TRBJ2-5,TGCGCCAGCAGCTTGGGGTTTGGAGATCAGGAGACCCAGTACTTC,CASSLGFGDQETQYF
TRBV11-3,once,.,TRBJ1-1,TGTGCCAGCAGCTTAGCAGGCACCTCTATCACTGAAGCTTTCTTT,CASSLAGTSITEAFF
TRBV6-6,few,TRBD2,TRBJ2-3,TGTGCCAGCAGTTACTCCCGGACTAGCGGCACAGATACGCAGTATTTT,CASSYSRTSGTDTQYF
TRBV30,few,.,TRBJ1-5,TGTGCCTGGGGGAGACTTAGCGAGGGCAATCAGCCCCAGCATTTT,CAWGRLSEGNQPQHF
TRBV10-3,.,.,TRBJ2-3,TGTGCCATCAGGCAGGACCGCGGCGGGGATACGCAGTATTTT,CAIRQDRGGDTQYF
TRBV28,.,.,TRBJ1-5,TGTGCCAGCAGTTTGGAGAGTCTTTATCAGCCCCAGCATTTT,CASSLESLYQPQHF
TRBV5-8,once,.,TRBJ2-6,TGTGCCAGCAGCTTGTCATTAGGGGCCAACGGCCTGACTTTC,CASSLSLGANGLTF
TRBV28,.,.,TRBJ1-6,TGTGCCAGCAGTTTACTAGCGCAGTTGTCCAATTCACCCCTCCACTTT,CASSLLAQLSNSPLHF
TRBV4-1,.,TRBD1,TRBJ1-4,TGCGCCAGCAGCCAAGGTACAACAGGGGGTGAAAAACTGTTTTTT,CASSQGTTGGEKLFF
TRBV9,.,.,TRBJ1-2,TGTGCCAGCAGCGTAGGTGAACAGGTTATTAACTATGGCTACACCTTC,CASSVGEQVINYGYTF
TRBV10-3,.,.,TRBJ2-7,TGTGCCATCAGTCGCGGTACAGGTCTTTTCGAGCAGTACTTC,CAISRGTGLFEQYF
TRBV29-1,.,TRBD1,TRBJ2-3,TGCAGCGTTGAGGCCGGAGGGACAGGGGTAGTAGATACGCAGTATTTT,CSVEAGGTGVVDTQYF
TRBV5-1,.,TRBD2,TRBJ2-1,TGCGCCAGCGGACTAGCGGGGATTAGCTCCTACAATGAGCAGTTCTTC,CASGLAGISSYNEQFF
TRBV5-8,.,TRBD1,TRBJ2-3,TGTGCCAGCAGCCCCTGGACAGGACAGACCACAGATACGCAGTATTTT,CASSPWTGQTTDTQYF
TRBV7-2,.,.,TRBJ2-1,TGTGCCAGCAGCACCGGGAAGAACAATGAGCAGTTCTTC,CASSTGKNNEQFF
TRBV4-2,.,.,TRBJ2-6,TGTGCCAGCAGCCAAGAAGGGGGGGCCGGGGCCAACGGCCTGACTTTC,CASSQEGGAGANGLTF
TRBV6-5,.,.,TRBJ1-2,TGTGCCAGCAGTTATTCGGGGGGGGGTTCTAACTATGGCTACACCTTC,CASSYSGGGSNYGYTF
TRBV2,.,TRBD2,TRBJ2-5,TGTGCCAGCAGTGTTGGGACTAACCAAGAGACCCAGTACTTC,CASSVGTNQETQYF
TRBV5-5,.,TRBD1,TRBJ1-1,TGTGCCAGCAGACCCGGGGGACAGGGTAACACTGAAGCTTTCTTT,CASRPGGQGNTEAFF